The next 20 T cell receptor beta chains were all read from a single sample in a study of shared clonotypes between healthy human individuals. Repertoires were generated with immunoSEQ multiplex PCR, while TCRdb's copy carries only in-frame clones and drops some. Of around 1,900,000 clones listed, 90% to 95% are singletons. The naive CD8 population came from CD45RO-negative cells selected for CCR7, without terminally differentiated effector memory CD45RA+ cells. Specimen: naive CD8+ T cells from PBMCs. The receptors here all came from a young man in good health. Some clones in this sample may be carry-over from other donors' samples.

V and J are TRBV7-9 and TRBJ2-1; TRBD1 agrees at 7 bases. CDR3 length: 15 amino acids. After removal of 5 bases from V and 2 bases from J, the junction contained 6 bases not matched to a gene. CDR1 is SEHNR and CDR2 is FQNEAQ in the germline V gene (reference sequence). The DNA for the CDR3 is TGTGCCAGCAGCACGGACAGGATTCCCTACAATGAGCAGTTCTTC. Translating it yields CASSTDRIPYNEQFF.

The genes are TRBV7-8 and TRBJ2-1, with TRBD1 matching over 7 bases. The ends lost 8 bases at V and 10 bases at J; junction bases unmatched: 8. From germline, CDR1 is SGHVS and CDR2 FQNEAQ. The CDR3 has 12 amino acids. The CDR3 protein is CASGTGVGEQFF. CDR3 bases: TGTGCCAGCGGCACAGGGGTGGGCGAGCAGTTCTTC.

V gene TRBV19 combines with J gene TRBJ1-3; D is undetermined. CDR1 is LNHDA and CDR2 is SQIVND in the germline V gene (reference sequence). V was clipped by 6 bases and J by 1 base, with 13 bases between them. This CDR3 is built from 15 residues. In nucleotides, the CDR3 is TGTGCCAGTAGGGGAGTGACTGAGTCTGGAAACACCATATATTTT. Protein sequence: CASRGVTESGNTIYF.

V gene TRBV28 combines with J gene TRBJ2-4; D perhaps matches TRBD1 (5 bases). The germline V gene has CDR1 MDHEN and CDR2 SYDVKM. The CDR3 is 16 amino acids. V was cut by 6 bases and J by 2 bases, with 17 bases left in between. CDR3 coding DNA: TGTGCCAGCAGAGCCGGTCTTGGGGCTTCCAAAAACATTCAGTACTTC. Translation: CASRAGLGASKNIQYF.

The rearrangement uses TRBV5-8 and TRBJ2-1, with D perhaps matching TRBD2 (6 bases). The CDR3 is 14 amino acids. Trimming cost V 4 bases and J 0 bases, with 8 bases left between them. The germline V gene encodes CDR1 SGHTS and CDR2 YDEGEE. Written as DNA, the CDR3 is TGTGCCAGCAGCGTCGGGAGCTCCTACAATGAGCAGTTCTTC. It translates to CASSVGSSYNEQFF.

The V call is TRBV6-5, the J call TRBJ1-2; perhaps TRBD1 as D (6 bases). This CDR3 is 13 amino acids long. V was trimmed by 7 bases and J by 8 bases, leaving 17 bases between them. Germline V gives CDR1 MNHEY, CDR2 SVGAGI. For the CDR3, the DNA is TGTGCCAGCACCCCGGGAGCGGGGGCCGGCTACACCTTC. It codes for CASTPGAGAGYTF.

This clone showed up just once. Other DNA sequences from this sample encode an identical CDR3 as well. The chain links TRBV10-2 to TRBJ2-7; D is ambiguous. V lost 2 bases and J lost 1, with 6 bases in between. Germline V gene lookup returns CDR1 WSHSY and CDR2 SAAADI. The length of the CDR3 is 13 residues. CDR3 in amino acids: CASSEGRSYEQYF. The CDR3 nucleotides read TGCGCCAGCAGTGAGGGACGGTCCTACGAGCAGTACTTC.

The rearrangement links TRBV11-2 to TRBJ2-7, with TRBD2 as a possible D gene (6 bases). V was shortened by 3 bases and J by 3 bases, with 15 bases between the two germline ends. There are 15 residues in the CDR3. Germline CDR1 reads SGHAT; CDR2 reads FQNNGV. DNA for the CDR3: TGTGCCAGCAGCTTGGTATCGGGAGACTACTACGAGCAGTACTTC. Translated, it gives CASSLVSGDYYEQYF.

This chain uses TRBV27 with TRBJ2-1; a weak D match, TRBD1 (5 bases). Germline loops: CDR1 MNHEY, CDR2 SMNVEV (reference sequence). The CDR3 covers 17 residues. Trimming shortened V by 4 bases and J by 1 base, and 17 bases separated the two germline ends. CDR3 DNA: TGTGCCAGCAGTTCCCTCCCGACAGTTTTGTCCTACAATGAGCAGTTCTTC. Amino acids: CASSSLPTVLSYNEQFF.

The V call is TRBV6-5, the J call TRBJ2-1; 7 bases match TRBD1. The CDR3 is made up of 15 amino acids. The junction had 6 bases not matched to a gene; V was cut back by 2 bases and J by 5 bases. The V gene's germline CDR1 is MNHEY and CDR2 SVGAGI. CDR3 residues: CASSYARGQNNEQFF. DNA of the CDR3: TGTGCCAGCAGTTACGCGAGGGGACAGAACAATGAGCAGTTCTTC.

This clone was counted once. The CDR3 reads CASSLGQGVVGTDTQYF. The CDR3 DNA follows: TGCGCCAGCAGCTTGGGACAGGGGGTCGTCGGCACAGATACGCAGTATTTT. The chain links TRBV5-1 to TRBJ2-3; 9 positions agree with TRBD1. The ends lost 0 bases at V and 1 base at J; junction bases unmatched: 6. The CDR3 has 17 residues. CDR1 and CDR2 from the germline V gene are SGHRS and YFSETQ.

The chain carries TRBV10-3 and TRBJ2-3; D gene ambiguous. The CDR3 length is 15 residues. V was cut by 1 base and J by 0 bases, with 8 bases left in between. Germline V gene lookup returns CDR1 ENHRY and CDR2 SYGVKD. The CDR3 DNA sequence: TGTGCCATCAGTGAGTTCGCGGACAGCACAGATACGCAGTATTTT. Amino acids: CAISEFADSTDTQYF.

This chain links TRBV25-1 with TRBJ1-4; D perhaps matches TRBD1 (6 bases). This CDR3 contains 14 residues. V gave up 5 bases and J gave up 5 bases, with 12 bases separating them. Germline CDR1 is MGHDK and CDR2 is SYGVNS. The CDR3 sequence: CASSWTASNEKLFF. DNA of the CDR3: TGTGCCAGCAGTTGGACAGCCTCGAATGAAAAACTGTTTTTT.

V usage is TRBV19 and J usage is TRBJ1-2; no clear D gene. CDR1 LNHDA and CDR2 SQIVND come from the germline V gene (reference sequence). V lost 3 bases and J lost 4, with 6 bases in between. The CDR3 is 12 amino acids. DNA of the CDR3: TGTGCCAGTAGTATTACCCTCTATGGCTACACCTTC. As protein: CASSITLYGYTF.

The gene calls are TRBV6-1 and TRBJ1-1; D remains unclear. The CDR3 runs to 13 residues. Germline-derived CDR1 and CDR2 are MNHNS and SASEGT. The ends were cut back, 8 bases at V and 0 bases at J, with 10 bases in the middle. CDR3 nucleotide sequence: TGTGCCAGCTGGCGGGCCCTGAACACTGAAGCTTTCTTT. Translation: CASWRALNTEAFF.

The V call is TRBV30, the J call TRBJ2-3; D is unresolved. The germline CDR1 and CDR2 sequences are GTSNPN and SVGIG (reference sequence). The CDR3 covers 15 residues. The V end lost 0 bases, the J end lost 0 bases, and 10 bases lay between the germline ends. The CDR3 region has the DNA TGTGCCTGGAGTGTACAGCCACCTAGCACAGATACGCAGTATTTT. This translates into CAWSVQPPSTDTQYF.

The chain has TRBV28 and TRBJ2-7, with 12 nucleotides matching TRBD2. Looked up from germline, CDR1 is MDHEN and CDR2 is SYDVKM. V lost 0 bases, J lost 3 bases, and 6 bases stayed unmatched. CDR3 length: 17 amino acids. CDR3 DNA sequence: TGTGCCAGCAGTTTATGGACTAGCGGGAGCCACTTCTACGAGCAGTACTTC. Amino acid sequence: CASSLWTSGSHFYEQYF.

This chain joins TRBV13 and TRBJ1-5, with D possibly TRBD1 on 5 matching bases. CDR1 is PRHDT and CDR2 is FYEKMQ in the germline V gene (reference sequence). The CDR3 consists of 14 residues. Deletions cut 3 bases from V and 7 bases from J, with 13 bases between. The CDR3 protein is CASSLRTGFQPQHF. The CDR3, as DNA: TGTGCCAGCAGCTTGCGAACAGGTTTCCAGCCCCAGCATTTT.

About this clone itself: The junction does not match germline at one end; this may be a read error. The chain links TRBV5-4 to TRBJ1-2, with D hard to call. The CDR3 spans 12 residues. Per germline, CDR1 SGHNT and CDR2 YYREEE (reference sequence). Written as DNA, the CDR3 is TGTGCCAGCAGCTCCGAGGGCCGCATTCCCCTCTTC. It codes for CASSSEGRIPLF.

CDR3 DNA sequence: TGTGCCAGCAGCGTAGGGACAGGGGGCTTTGCAGATACGCAGTATTTT. It specifies CASSVGTGGFADTQYF. This chain links TRBV9 with TRBJ2-3, with 11 bases that match TRBD1. CDR3 size: 16 residues. Germline values: CDR1 SGDLS, CDR2 YYNGEE. Unmatched junction bases numbered 4, after V lost 0 bases and J lost 4 bases.